This T cell receptor (beta chain) was captured by sequencing in a study of T cell responses to AZD1222 COVID-19 vaccine. Broader study findings: Donors skewed white British and female; clonal diversity was possibly underestimated. The number of AZD1222 recipients seropositive at baseline was only five or six. Researchers report vaccine-associated CD4 TCRs spanning spike, with dominance at 160-218 and 743-854. Targets within unmutated variant regions were reportedly found for nearly half of spike-specific TCRs.

Libraries were prepared by immunoSEQ multiplex PCR; TCRdb keeps only in-frame clonotypes and omits some of them. The table has about 140,000 clones, 80% to 95% seen once. Germline CDR1 reads LGHNT; CDR2 reads FRNRAP. Trimming stripped 2 bases from V and 5 bases from J, with 3 bases between. This CDR3 contains 11 residues. As regards this clone: The antigen remains unidentified.

This material consisted of peripheral blood, taken 28 days after the second AZD1222 dose. The receptor was derived from an adult who received the AZD1222 COVID-19 vaccine. The V call is TRBV12-5, the J call TRBJ2-5; unclear D gene. The CDR3 sequence is CASGLRETQYF. The CDR3 DNA reads TGTGCTAGTGGTTTGCGGGAGACCCAGTACTTC.